The entry below describes one T cell receptor beta chain. The sample comes from a study of blood T cell repertoires in COVID-19. Whole-study context: Acute-phase and convalescent COVID-19 samples originated in the United States, Italy and Spain.

In the original processing: Researchers report that nucleated cell counts were estimated from reference gene primer amplification. The assay was immunoSEQ multiplex PCR, and TCRdb's table has in-frame clones only and misses some. The V and J calls and the clone size are those of that table, but D and trimming were determined from the DNA. The data hold 150,000 to 200,000 clones, with about 80% observed a single time. V shed 7 bases, J shed 4 bases, and the junction held 6 bases outside the gene matches. Germline-derived CDR1 and CDR2 are MDHEN and SYDVKM. The CDR3 spans 15 residues. The V call is TRBV28, the J call TRBJ2-7; 14 nucleotides agree with TRBD2. Source material: peripheral blood. This receptor was obtained from a man in his fifties or sixties with acute or convalescent COVID-19. CDR3 residues: CASMRLAGGKYEQYF. As DNA, the CDR3 is TGTGCCAGCATGCGACTAGCGGGGGGGAAATACGAGCAGTACTTC.